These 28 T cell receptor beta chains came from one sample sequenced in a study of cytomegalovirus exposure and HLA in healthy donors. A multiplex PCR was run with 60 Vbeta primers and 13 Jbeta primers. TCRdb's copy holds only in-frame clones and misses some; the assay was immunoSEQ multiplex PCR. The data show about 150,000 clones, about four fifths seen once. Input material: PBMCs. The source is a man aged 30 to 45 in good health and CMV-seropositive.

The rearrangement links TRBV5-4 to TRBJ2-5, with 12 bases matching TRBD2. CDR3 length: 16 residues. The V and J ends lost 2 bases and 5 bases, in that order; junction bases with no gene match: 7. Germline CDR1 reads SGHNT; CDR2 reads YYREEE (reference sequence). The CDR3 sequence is CASSFPSGGAEETQYF. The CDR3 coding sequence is TGTGCCAGCAGCTTCCCTAGCGGGGGGGCCGAGGAGACCCAGTACTTC.

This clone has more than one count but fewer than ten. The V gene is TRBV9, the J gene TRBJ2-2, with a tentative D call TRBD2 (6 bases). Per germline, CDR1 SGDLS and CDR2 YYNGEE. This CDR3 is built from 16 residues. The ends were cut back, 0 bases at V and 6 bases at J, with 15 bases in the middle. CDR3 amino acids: CASSVVGTPIAGELFF. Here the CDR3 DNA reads TGTGCCAGCAGCGTAGTCGGGACTCCCATCGCCGGGGAGCTGTTTTTT.

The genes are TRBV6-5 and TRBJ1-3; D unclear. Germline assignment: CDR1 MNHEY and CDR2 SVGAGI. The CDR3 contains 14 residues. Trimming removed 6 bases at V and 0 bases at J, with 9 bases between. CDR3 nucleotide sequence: TGTGCCAGCAGCCTGACAAACTCTGGAAACACCATATATTTT. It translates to CASSLTNSGNTIYF.

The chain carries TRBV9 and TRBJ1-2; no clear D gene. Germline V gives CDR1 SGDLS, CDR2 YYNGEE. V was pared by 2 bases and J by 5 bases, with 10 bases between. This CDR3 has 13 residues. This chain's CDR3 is CASSVAGGYGYTF. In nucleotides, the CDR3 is TGTGCCAGCAGCGTCGCGGGAGGATATGGCTACACCTTC.

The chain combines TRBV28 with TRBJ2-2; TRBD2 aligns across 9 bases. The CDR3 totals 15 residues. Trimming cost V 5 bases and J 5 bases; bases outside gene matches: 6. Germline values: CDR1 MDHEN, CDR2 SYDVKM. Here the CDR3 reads CASSVGGRETGELFF. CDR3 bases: TGTGCCAGCAGTGTAGGCGGGAGGGAGACCGGGGAGCTGTTTTTT.

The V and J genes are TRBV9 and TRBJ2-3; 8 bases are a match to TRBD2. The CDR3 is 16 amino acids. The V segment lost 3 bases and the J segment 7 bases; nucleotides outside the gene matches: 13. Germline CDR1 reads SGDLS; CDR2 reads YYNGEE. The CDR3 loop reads CASSAPGSSGRNTQYF. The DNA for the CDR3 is TGTGCCAGCAGCGCCCCCGGGTCTAGCGGGCGGAATACGCAGTATTTT. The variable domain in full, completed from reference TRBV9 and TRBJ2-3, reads DSGVTQTPKHLITATGQRVTLRCSPRSGDLSVYWYQQSLDQGLQFLIQYYNGEERAKGNILERFSAQQFPDLHSELNLSSLELGDSALYFCASSAPGSSGRNTQYFGPGTRLTVL.

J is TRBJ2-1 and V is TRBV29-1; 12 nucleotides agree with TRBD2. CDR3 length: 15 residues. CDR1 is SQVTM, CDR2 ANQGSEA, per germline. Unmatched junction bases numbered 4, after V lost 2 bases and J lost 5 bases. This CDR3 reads CSVEPTSGRNNEQFF. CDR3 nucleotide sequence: TGCAGCGTTGAACCGACTAGCGGGAGAAACAATGAGCAGTTCTTC.

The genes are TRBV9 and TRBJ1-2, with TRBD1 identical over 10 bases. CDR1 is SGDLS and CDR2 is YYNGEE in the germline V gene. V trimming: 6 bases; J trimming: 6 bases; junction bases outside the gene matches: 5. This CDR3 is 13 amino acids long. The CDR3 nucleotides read TGTGCCAGCACCCCGGGACAGGGGAATGGCTACACCTTC. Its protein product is CASTPGQGNGYTF.

Here the CDR3 reads CASSQLQGAGTGELFF. In DNA form, the CDR3 reads TGTGCCAGCAGCCAACTCCAGGGGGCCGGCACCGGGGAGCTGTTTTTT. This chain uses TRBV14 with TRBJ2-2; TRBD1 agrees at 8 bases. Losses at the gene ends were 2 bases for V and 4 bases for J; bases not matched to a gene: 6. The CDR3 sequence is 16 residues long. Germline V gene lookup returns CDR1 SGHDN and CDR2 FVKESK.

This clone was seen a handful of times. The CDR3 sequence: CATSRQGANYEQYF. CDR3 bases: TGCGCCACCTCCCGACAGGGAGCAAACTACGAGCAGTACTTC. This chain links TRBV10-1 with TRBJ2-7, with 7 bases aligning to TRBD1. Trimming removed 10 bases from V and 3 bases from J; junction bases left unmatched: 12. CDR1 is WNHNN and CDR2 is SYGVQD in the germline V gene (reference sequence). The CDR3 spans 14 residues.

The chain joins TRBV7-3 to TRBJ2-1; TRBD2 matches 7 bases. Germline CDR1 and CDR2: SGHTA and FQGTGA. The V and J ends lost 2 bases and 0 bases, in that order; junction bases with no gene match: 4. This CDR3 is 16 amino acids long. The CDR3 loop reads CASSLGLAVSYNEQFF. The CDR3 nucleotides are TGTGCCAGCAGCTTAGGGCTAGCGGTCTCCTACAATGAGCAGTTCTTC.

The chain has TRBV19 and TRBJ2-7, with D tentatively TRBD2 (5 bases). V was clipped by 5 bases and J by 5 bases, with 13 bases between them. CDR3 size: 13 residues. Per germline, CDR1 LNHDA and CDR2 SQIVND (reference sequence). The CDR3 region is CASSLKSRDEQYF. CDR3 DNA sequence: TGTGCCAGTAGTCTTAAGTCGAGGGACGAGCAGTACTTC.

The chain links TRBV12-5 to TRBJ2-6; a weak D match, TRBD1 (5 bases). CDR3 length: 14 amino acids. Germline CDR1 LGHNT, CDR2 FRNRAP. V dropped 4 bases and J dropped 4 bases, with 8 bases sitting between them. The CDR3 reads CASGSYRGANVLTF. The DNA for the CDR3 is TGTGCTAGTGGTTCGTACAGGGGGGCCAACGTCCTGACTTTC.

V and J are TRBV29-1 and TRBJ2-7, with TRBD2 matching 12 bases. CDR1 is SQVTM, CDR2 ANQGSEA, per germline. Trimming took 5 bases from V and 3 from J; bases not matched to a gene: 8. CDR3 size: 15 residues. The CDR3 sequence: CSVLGLAGFNYEQYF. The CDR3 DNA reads TGCAGCGTTTTAGGACTAGCGGGGTTCAACTACGAGCAGTACTTC.

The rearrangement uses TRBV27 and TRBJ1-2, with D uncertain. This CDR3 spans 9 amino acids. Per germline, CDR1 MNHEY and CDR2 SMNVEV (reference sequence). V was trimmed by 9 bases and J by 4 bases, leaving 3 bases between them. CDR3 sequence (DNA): TGTGCCAGTCTCTATGGCTACACCTTC. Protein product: CASLYGYTF.

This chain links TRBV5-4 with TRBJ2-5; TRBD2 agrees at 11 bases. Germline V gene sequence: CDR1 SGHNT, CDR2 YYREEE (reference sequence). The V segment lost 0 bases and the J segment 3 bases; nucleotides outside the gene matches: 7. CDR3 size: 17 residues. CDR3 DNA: TGTGCCAGCAGCTTGGAGCCGCTAGCGGGGGGAAAAGAGACCCAGTACTTC. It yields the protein CASSLEPLAGGKETQYF.

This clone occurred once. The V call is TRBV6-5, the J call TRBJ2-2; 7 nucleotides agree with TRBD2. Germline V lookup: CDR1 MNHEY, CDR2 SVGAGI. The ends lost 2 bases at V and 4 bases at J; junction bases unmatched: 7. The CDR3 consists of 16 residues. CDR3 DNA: TGTGCCAGCAGTTACGAAGGAGGGAGGGGCACCGGGGAGCTGTTTTTT. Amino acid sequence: CASSYEGGRGTGELFF.

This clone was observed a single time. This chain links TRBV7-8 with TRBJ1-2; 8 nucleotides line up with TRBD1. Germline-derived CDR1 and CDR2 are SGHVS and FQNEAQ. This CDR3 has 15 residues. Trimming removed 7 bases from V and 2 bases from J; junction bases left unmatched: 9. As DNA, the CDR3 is TGTGCCAGCACCCCCGGGACAGGCTTAAACTATGGCTACACCTTC. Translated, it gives CASTPGTGLNYGYTF.

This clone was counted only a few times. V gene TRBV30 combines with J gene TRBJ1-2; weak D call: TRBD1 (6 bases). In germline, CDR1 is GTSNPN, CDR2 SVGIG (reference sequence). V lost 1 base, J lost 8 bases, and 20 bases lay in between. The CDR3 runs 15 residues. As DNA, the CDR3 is TGTGCCTGGAGTGCCCAATGGACAGACTCTCGGGGCTACACCTTC. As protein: CAWSAQWTDSRGYTF.

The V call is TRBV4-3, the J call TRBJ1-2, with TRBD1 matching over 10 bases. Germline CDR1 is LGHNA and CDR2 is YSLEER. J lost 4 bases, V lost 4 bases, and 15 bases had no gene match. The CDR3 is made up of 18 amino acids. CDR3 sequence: CASSPDWTTGGGIYGYTF. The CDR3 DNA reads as TGCGCCAGCAGCCCCGATTGGACGACAGGGGGCGGGATCTATGGCTACACCTTC.

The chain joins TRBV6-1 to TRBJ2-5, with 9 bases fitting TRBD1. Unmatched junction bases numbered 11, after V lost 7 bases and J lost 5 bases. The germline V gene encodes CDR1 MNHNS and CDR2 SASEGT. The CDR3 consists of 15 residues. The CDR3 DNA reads TGTGCCAGCAACTCGGGACAGGGATTCGCCGAGACCCAGTACTTC. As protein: CASNSGQGFAETQYF.

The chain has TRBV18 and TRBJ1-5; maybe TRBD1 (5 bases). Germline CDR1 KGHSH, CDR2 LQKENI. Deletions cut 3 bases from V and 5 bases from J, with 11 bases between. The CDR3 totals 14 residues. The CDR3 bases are TGTGCCAGCTCACCGGACAACAGAGATCAGCCCCAGCATTTT. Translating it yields CASSPDNRDQPQHF.

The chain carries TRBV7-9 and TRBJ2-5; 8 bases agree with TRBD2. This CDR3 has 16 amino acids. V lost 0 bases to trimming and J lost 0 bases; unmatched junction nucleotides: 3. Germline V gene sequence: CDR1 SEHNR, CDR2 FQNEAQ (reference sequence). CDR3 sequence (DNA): TGTGCCAGCAGCTTAGCGGGCGGGGGGAACCAAGAGACCCAGTACTTC. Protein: CASSLAGGGNQETQYF. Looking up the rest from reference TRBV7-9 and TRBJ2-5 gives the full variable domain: DTGVSQNPRHKITKRGQNVTFRCDPISEHNRLYWYRQTLGQGPEFLTYFQNEAQLEKSRLLSDRFSAERPKGSFSTLEIQRTEQGDSAMYLCASSLAGGGNQETQYFGPGTRLLVL.

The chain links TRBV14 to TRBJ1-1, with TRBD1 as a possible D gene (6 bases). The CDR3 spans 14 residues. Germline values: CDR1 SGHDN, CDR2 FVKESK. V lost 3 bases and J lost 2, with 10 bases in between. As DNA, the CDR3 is TGTGCCAGCAGCCATCGGACAGTCAACACTGAAGCTTTCTTT. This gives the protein CASSHRTVNTEAFF.

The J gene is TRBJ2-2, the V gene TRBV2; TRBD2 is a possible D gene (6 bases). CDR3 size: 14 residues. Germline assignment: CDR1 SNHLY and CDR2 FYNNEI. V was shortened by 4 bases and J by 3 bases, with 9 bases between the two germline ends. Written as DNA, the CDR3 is TGTGCCAGCAGTGTTAGCGGAGACACCGGGGAGCTGTTTTTT. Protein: CASSVSGDTGELFF.

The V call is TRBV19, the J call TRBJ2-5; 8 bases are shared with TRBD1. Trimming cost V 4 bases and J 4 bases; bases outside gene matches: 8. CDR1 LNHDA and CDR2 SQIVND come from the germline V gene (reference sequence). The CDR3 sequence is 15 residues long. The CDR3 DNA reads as TGTGCCAGTAGTACGGGGACAGGCTCGCTAGAGACCCAGTACTTC. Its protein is CASSTGTGSLETQYF.

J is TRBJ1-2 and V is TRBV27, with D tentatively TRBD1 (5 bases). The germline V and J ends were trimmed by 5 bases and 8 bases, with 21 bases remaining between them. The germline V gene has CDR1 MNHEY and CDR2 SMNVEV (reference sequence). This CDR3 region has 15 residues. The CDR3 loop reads CASSLIGRGGEGYTF. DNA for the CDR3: TGTGCCAGCAGTCTTATTGGGCGGGGGGGAGAGGGCTACACCTTC.

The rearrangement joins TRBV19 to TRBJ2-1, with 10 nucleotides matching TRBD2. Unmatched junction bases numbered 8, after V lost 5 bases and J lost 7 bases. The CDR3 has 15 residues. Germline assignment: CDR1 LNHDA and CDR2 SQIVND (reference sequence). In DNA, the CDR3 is TGTGCCAGTAGTCCCCCCCTAGCGGGAGTGAATGAGCAGTTCTTC. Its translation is CASSPPLAGVNEQFF.